The rows below give T cell receptor beta chains drawn from one sample of a study of T cell changes during pregnancy in multiple sclerosis. Repertoires were generated with immunoSEQ multiplex PCR, while TCRdb's copy carries only in-frame clones and drops some. The sample consists of tens of thousands of clones, under 95% of them appearing once. Here the sequenced sample was CD4+ T cells from peripheral blood mononuclear cells, taken in the second trimester of pregnancy. All receptors derive from a female donor in good health, enrolled as a control in a pregnancy study. CDR3s include the opening cysteine and the closing phenylalanine or tryptophan. The D gene is left open where the match is weak. Expanded clones are given a class, and other clones once, few, many or no size at all.

v_call	j_call	clone_size	d_call	cdr3_aa	cdr3_nt
TRBV28	TRBJ2-5	NA	NA	CASSTTREVETQYF	TGTGCCAGCAGTACCACGAGGGAGGTAGAGACCCAGTACTTC
TRBV19	TRBJ1-1	NA	NA	CASTPSRGYTEAFF	TGTGCCAGTACTCCAAGCCGGGGTTACACTGAAGCTTTCTTT
TRBV4-1	TRBJ1-5	NA	NA	CASSQDGDGNQPQHF	TGCGCCAGCAGCCAAGACGGGGATGGCAATCAGCCCCAGCATTTT
TRBV18	TRBJ1-1	NA	TRBD1	CASSPPATGVTEAFF	TGTGCCAGCTCACCACCGGCAACAGGGGTCACTGAAGCTTTCTTT
TRBV30	TRBJ1-1	NA	NA	CAWSGEGETEAFF	TGTGCCTGGAGTGGGGAGGGGGAGACTGAAGCTTTCTTT
TRBV7-2	TRBJ2-5	NA	NA	CASSFSSLQETQYF	TGTGCCAGCAGTTTTAGTAGCCTTCAGGAGACCCAGTACTTC
TRBV19	TRBJ1-1	once	NA	CASSPRPTAGNTEAFF	TGTGCCAGTAGTCCCCGACCGACAGCCGGGAACACTGAAGCTTTCTTT
TRBV30	TRBJ2-7	NA	NA	CAWTQRDEQYF	TGTGCCTGGACCCAGAGGGACGAGCAGTACTTC
TRBV5-8	TRBJ2-1	NA	TRBD1	CASRPRTGGDEQFF	TGTGCCAGCAGACCTCGGACAGGGGGCGATGAGCAGTTCTTC
TRBV5-6	TRBJ1-3	NA	NA	CASSMQYRNTIYF	TGTGCCAGCAGCATGCAGTACCGAAACACCATATATTTT
TRBV27	TRBJ2-7	NA	NA	CASSLGAGGPYEQYF	TGTGCCAGCAGTTTGGGTGCTGGCGGCCCCTACGAGCAGTACTTC
TRBV7-3	TRBJ2-2	NA	TRBD2	CASRPQGGGTGELFF	TGTGCCAGCCGCCCTCAGGGCGGGGGTACCGGGGAGCTGTTTTTT
TRBV30	TRBJ1-4	NA	NA	CAWSKPGSNEKLFF	TGTGCCTGGAGCAAACCGGGGAGTAATGAAAAACTGTTTTTT
TRBV5-6	TRBJ1-4	NA	TRBD1	CASSWRTGSDEKLFF	TGTGCCAGCAGCTGGAGGACAGGGTCGGATGAAAAACTGTTTTTT
TRBV9	TRBJ1-6	NA	TRBD1	CASSATGNYNSPLHF	TGTGCCAGCAGCGCGACAGGGAACTATAATTCACCCCTCCACTTT
TRBV11-2	TRBJ2-1	NA	TRBD2	CASSLWWLAGGYNEQFF	TGTGCCAGCAGCTTATGGTGGCTAGCGGGGGGGTACAATGAGCAGTTCTTC
TRBV10-2	TRBJ2-1	NA	NA	CASRETGSNEQFF	TGCGCCAGCAGGGAGACAGGCTCCAATGAGCAGTTCTTC
TRBV28	TRBJ1-6	few	NA	CASREAKNSPLHF	TGTGCCAGCAGGGAGGCAAAAAATTCACCCCTCCACTTT
TRBV5-3	TRBJ2-1	NA	TRBD2	CARSSLAGAPAYNEQFF	TGTGCCAGAAGTTCACTAGCGGGGGCCCCGGCCTACAATGAGCAGTTCTTC
TRBV18	TRBJ2-5	NA	NA	CASSPTVTVRETQYF	TGTGCCAGCTCACCAACAGTAACCGTCCGAGAGACCCAGTACTTC
TRBV11-3	TRBJ2-1	NA	NA	CASSLDASQYNEQFF	TGTGCCAGCAGCTTAGATGCATCACAGTACAATGAGCAGTTCTTC
TRBV7-3	TRBJ2-1	NA	TRBD2	CASSLAGTSGENEQFF	TGTGCCAGCAGCTTAGCTGGGACTAGCGGGGAGAATGAGCAGTTCTTC
TRBV25-1	TRBJ1-2	once	NA	CASSEPLGRGANYGYTF	TGTGCCAGCAGTGAACCTCTCGGACGGGGAGCTAACTATGGCTACACCTTC
TRBV6-6	TRBJ1-1	once	TRBD1	CASTPGTANTEAFF	TGTGCCAGCACCCCCGGGACAGCGAACACTGAAGCTTTCTTT
TRBV4-2	TRBJ2-7	NA	TRBD2	CASSQGLADSYEQYF	TGTGCCAGCAGCCAAGGGCTAGCGGACTCCTACGAGCAGTACTTC
TRBV5-5	TRBJ1-2	NA	NA	CASSFQVANYGYTF	TGTGCCAGCAGCTTCCAAGTAGCTAACTATGGCTACACCTTC
TRBV14	TRBJ1-2	NA	NA	CASSQDSQVYGYTF	TGTGCCAGCAGCCAAGATAGTCAAGTCTATGGCTACACCTTC
TRBV7-2	TRBJ2-7	NA	TRBD1	CASSHRDRGVGEQYF	TGTGCCAGCAGCCACCGGGACAGGGGTGTGGGGGAGCAGTACTTC
TRBV4-2	TRBJ2-6	NA	NA	CASSQRRGSGANVLTF	TGTGCCAGCAGCCAAAGGAGGGGTTCTGGGGCCAACGTCCTGACTTTC
TRBV9	TRBJ2-2	NA	TRBD1	CASSVATGAGELFF	TGTGCCAGCAGCGTAGCTACAGGGGCCGGGGAGCTGTTTTTT
TRBV18	TRBJ1-4	NA	TRBD1	CASSPGTAPGGTNEKLFF	TGTGCCAGCTCACCTGGGACAGCCCCCGGAGGGACTAATGAAAAACTGTTTTTT
TRBV29-1	TRBJ1-1	NA	TRBD1	CSVDRSNTEAFF	TGCAGCGTGGACAGGTCGAACACTGAAGCTTTCTTT
TRBV6-1	TRBJ1-3	NA	NA	CASSGAGARGNTIYF	TGTGCCAGCAGTGGGGCAGGGGCAAGAGGAAACACCATATATTTT
TRBV7-7	TRBJ2-5	NA	NA	CASSPGVGFETQYF	TGTGCTAGCAGCCCCGGGGTGGGGTTTGAGACCCAGTACTTC
TRBV9	TRBJ1-1	NA	NA	CASTAQIGDTEAFF	TGTGCCAGCACCGCTCAGATAGGAGATACTGAAGCTTTCTTT
TRBV2	TRBJ1-1	once	NA	CASSRGGRIEAFF	TGTGCCAGCTCTAGGGGAGGTAGGATTGAAGCTTTCTTT
TRBV14	TRBJ2-5	NA	TRBD1	CASSQGRTGAGETQYF	TGTGCCAGCAGCCAAGGCCGGACAGGGGCGGGCGAGACCCAGTACTTC
TRBV18	TRBJ1-1	few	NA	CASSPVGGITEAFF	TGTGCCAGCTCACCAGTAGGAGGGATCACTGAAGCTTTCTTT
TRBV7-2	TRBJ2-3	NA	TRBD2	CASSRWGLAGGGDTQYF	TGTGCCAGCAGCCGCTGGGGACTAGCGGGGGGCGGAGATACGCAGTATTTT
TRBV7-7	TRBJ1-6	NA	NA	CASSSRKERQLGGSPLHF	TGTGCTAGCAGCTCACGGAAAGAGAGACAGCTAGGGGGTTCACCCCTCCACTTT
TRBV4-2	TRBJ1-5	NA	NA	CASSQDRQVNPFRPQHF	TGTGCCAGCAGCCAAGATAGGCAGGTAAACCCATTCAGACCCCAGCATTTT
TRBV15	TRBJ2-3	NA	TRBD2	CATSRDPTSETFTDTQYF	TGTGCCACCAGCAGAGATCCTACTAGCGAGACCTTCACAGATACGCAGTATTTT
TRBV5-1	TRBJ1-4	once	NA	CASSPGGLLEKLFF	TGCGCCAGCAGCCCGGGAGGACTCCTTGAAAAACTGTTTTTT
TRBV4-1	TRBJ2-3	NA	TRBD2	CASSQAGGGGFTDTQYF	TGCGCCAGCAGCCAAGCGGGCGGGGGAGGTTTCACAGATACGCAGTATTTT
TRBV9	TRBJ2-4	once	NA	CASSVDPGIQNIQYF	TGTGCCAGCAGCGTGGATCCAGGGATCCAAAACATTCAGTACTTC
TRBV7-2	TRBJ1-2	once	TRBD1	CASSLAGTGVFGYGYTF	TGTGCCAGCAGCTTAGCCGGGACAGGGGTTTTCGGGTATGGCTACACCTTC
TRBV7-8	TRBJ1-5	NA	NA	CASSFTGVNQPQHF	TGTGCCAGCAGCTTCACAGGAGTCAATCAGCCCCAGCATTTT
TRBV5-4	TRBJ2-5	NA	TRBD1	CASSLGQGRETQYF	TGTGCCAGCAGCCTGGGACAGGGTAGAGAGACCCAGTACTTC
TRBV7-2	TRBJ2-1	NA	NA	CASSRAARGEQFF	TGTGCCAGCAGTCGCGCCGCTAGGGGTGAGCAGTTCTTC
TRBV2	TRBJ2-1	NA	TRBD2	CASRYGGASYNEQFF	TGTGCCAGCAGATACGGGGGGGCCTCCTACAATGAGCAGTTCTTC
TRBV10-3	TRBJ1-1	once	TRBD1	CAISVGQGVITAFF	TGTGCCATCAGTGTGGGGCAGGGGGTAATCACAGCTTTCTTT
TRBV27	TRBJ1-1	once	NA	CASSLSPGQGNTEAFF	TGTGCCAGCAGTTTGTCACCGGGACAAGGGAACACTGAAGCTTTCTTT
TRBV6-1	TRBJ1-4	NA	NA	CASTSGRGADEKLFF	TGTGCCAGCACCTCCGGCCGGGGGGCGGATGAAAAACTGTTTTTT
TRBV2	TRBJ2-2	NA	NA	CASSVSGSNTGELFF	TGTGCCAGCAGTGTGAGTGGTTCAAACACCGGGGAGCTGTTTTTT
TRBV7-8	TRBJ2-5	once	NA	CASSLQTRGGGGETQYF	TGTGCCAGCAGCTTGCAGACAAGGGGGGGAGGTGGAGAGACCCAGTACTTC
TRBV18	TRBJ1-1	NA	NA	CASSLDRNTEAFF	TGTGCCAGCTCACTCGACAGAAACACTGAAGCTTTCTTT
TRBV7-2	TRBJ1-3	NA	NA	CASSLMSPGNTIYF	TGTGCCAGCAGCTTAATGAGTCCTGGAAACACCATATATTTT
TRBV11-2	TRBJ2-2	NA	NA	CASSLLGHRNTGELFF	TGTGCCAGCAGCTTACTGGGACATAGAAACACCGGGGAGCTGTTTTTT